This TCR beta chain emerged from a study of T cell repertoires in cytomegalovirus infection. Background on the study: HLA-B-restricted CMV epitopes that are well studied were used alongside recently identified HLA-C-restricted ones. Whole-study results and caveats: Accumulated public TCR beta family frequency recognized individuals carrying CMV together with the relevant HLA. Within the response measured ex vivo, HLA-C-restricted CMV-specific TCR beta clonotypes were dominant.

The CDR3 covers 19 residues. V dropped 3 bases and J dropped 8; count of bases not matched to a gene: 20. CDR1 is MNHEY and CDR2 is SMNVEV in the germline V gene (reference sequence). TCRdb re-called the reads through MiXCR, storing one row per CDR3 protein. The sample records about 310,000 distinct CDR3 sequences, 20% to 30% being singletons. Ten or more counts support this clonotype. The antigen remains undetermined. The chain has TRBV27 and TRBJ2-1; 9 bases line up with TRBD2. This clonotype originated in a human donor in good health (CMV status not recorded). Some clones in this sample may be carry-over from other donors' samples. The sample here was cultured PBMCs, taken from culture after CMV antigen stimulation. The CDR3 coding sequence is TGTGCCAGCAGTTTGATTACTACTAGCGGGCCCGGTGGAAGCCATGAGCAGTTCTTC. Translation: CASSLITTSGPGGSHEQFF.